The 27 T cell receptor beta chains reported below all come from one sample, sequenced in a study of shared T cell receptors in the human thymus. Method: immunoSEQ multiplex PCR; TCRdb's copy keeps in-frame clones and lacks some. The table records 700,000 or so clones, 80% to 90% of them present only once. The sample was also linked to a second study, of human thymus T cells.

The specimen sequenced was thymocytes. The receptors stem from a girl in the first two years of life with a congenital heart defect.

This chain connects TRBV5-1 to TRBJ1-2; D perhaps matches TRBD1 (6 bases). Germline V gene data show CDR1 as SGHRS and CDR2 as YFSETQ. The ends were cut back, 0 bases at V and 4 bases at J, with 22 bases in the middle. The CDR3 loop spans 18 amino acids. The CDR3 sequence: CASSLDPGTPYLSYGYTF. CDR3 nucleotides: TGCGCCAGCAGCTTGGATCCCGGGACACCATACCTGTCCTATGGCTACACCTTC.

This clone was seen just once. This chain links TRBV18 with TRBJ2-7, with TRBD1 identical over 9 bases. V trimming: 6 bases; J trimming: 7 bases; junction bases outside the gene matches: 10. Looked up from germline, CDR1 is KGHSH and CDR2 is LQKENI. This CDR3 region has 14 residues. The CDR3: CASSQQGAQREQYF. The CDR3 coding sequence is TGTGCCAGCTCTCAACAGGGGGCGCAGAGGGAGCAGTACTTC.

The V gene is TRBV15, the J gene TRBJ1-2; TRBD1 is a possible D gene (5 bases). The germline gives CDR1 LNHNV, CDR2 YYDKDF (reference sequence). The CDR3 contains 13 residues. Trimming shortened V by 5 bases and J by 8 bases, and 15 bases separated the two germline ends. The CDR3 is CATSSFGGIGYTF. The CDR3 DNA sequence: TGTGCCACCAGCTCATTCGGGGGTATCGGCTACACCTTC.

The gene calls are TRBV7-8 and TRBJ1-1, with a weak D call TRBD1 (6 bases). This CDR3 has 17 residues. Between the trimmed V and J ends, which lost 3 bases and 0 bases, there was a span of 17 bases. The germline V gene encodes CDR1 SGHVS and CDR2 FQNEAQ. The CDR3 coding sequence is TGTGCCAGCAGCTTGTTACAGGGAAGAACTTTGAACACTGAAGCTTTCTTT. It codes for CASSLLQGRTLNTEAFF.

V usage is TRBV6-6 and J usage is TRBJ2-2, with 7 bases identical to TRBD1. Germline trimming cut 7 bases from V and 1 base from J; bases unmatched to any gene: 9. This CDR3 region has 16 residues. Germline V gene data show CDR1 as MNHNY and CDR2 as SVGAGI (reference sequence). The CDR3 DNA reads as TGTGCCAGCATCCCAACAGGGGAAGGGAACACCGGGGAGCTGTTTTTT. Protein: CASIPTGEGNTGELFF.

V and J are TRBV27 and TRBJ2-7; TRBD2 matches 8 bases. The CDR3 covers 14 residues. V lost 4 bases, J lost 5 bases, and 7 bases stayed unmatched. Germline V gene sequence: CDR1 MNHEY, CDR2 SMNVEV (reference sequence). The CDR3 region is CASSWRLAIHEQYF. The CDR3 DNA is TGTGCCAGCAGTTGGAGACTAGCGATTCACGAGCAGTACTTC.

The chain carries TRBV4-1 and TRBJ1-2; a weak D match, TRBD1 (6 bases). Trimming removed 2 bases from V and 0 bases from J, with 7 bases in between. CDR1 is MGHRA, CDR2 YSYEKL, per germline. This CDR3 region has 14 residues. CDR3 bases: TGCGCCAGCAGCCAATACAGGGCTAACTATGGCTACACCTTC. Translating gives CASSQYRANYGYTF.

This chain connects TRBV14 to TRBJ2-1; tentative D call: TRBD2 (7 bases). The V and J ends lost 0 bases and 6 bases respectively, with 15 bases between them. Germline lookup yields CDR1 SGHDN and CDR2 FVKESK. This CDR3 contains 16 residues. CDR3: CASSQDFVGGPNEQFF. The CDR3 DNA is TGTGCCAGCAGCCAAGACTTCGTGGGGGGGCCCAATGAGCAGTTCTTC.

The chain is built from TRBV29-1 and TRBJ1-1; 8 positions match TRBD1. Unmatched junction bases numbered 8, after V lost 6 bases and J lost 5 bases. Germline CDR1 is SQVTM and CDR2 is ANQGSEA. CDR3 length: 13 amino acids. CDR3 region: CSVPDRVKTEAFF. DNA of the CDR3: TGCAGCGTCCCGGACAGGGTCAAGACTGAAGCTTTCTTT.

The V gene is TRBV7-8, the J gene TRBJ1-1, with unresolved D. Germline loops: CDR1 SGHVS, CDR2 FQNEAQ. Trimming left V 1 base short and J 5 bases short, with 5 bases between. This CDR3 region has 12 residues. The CDR3: CASSLGRTEAFF. CDR3 nucleotide sequence: TGTGCCAGCAGCTTAGGTAGAACTGAAGCTTTCTTT.

V and J are TRBV19 and TRBJ1-5, with D possibly being TRBD1 (6 bases). V was clipped by 3 bases and J by 7 bases, with 16 bases between them. The CDR3 consists of 15 residues. The germline V gene encodes CDR1 LNHDA and CDR2 SQIVND (reference sequence). Written as DNA, the CDR3 is TGTGCCAGTAGTATTATCGGACAGAGTAACCAGCCCCAGCATTTT. Translating it yields CASSIIGQSNQPQHF.

In its sample, this clone was seen once. The V gene is TRBV6-5, the J gene TRBJ2-1; 10 bases line up with TRBD2. V lost 0 bases to trimming and J lost 12 bases; unmatched junction nucleotides: 5. CDR3 length equals 14 residues. Germline assignment: CDR1 MNHEY and CDR2 SVGAGI. The CDR3 spells CASSYSNVAGGQFF. CDR3 in DNA: TGTGCCAGCAGTTACTCCAACGTAGCGGGGGGGCAGTTCTTC.

The chain joins TRBV5-4 to TRBJ1-2; TRBD1 matches 7 bases. J gave up 8 bases and V 0 bases, and 13 bases lay outside the gene matches. Per the germline V gene, CDR1 is SGHNT and CDR2 is YYREEE (reference sequence). The CDR3 sequence is 16 residues long. The CDR3 loop is CASSLGSGGTLRGYTF. The CDR3 nucleotides are TGTGCCAGCAGCTTGGGATCAGGGGGAACTTTGCGAGGCTACACCTTC.

V is TRBV15 and J is TRBJ1-5; the D is unclear. This CDR3 has 16 residues. V lost 0 bases and J lost 3, with 12 bases in between. Germline V lookup: CDR1 LNHNV, CDR2 YYDKDF (reference sequence). The CDR3 bases are TGTGCCACCAGCAGAGATCAGGTCAGGCTCAATCAGCCCCAGCATTTT. Translated, it gives CATSRDQVRLNQPQHF. Filled out from reference TRBV15 and TRBJ1-5, the complete variable domain reads DAMVIQNPRYQVTQFGKPVTLSCSQTLNHNVMYWYQQKSSQAPKLLFHYYDKDFNNEADTPDNFQSRRPNTSFCFLDIRSPGLGDTAMYLCATSRDQVRLNQPQHFGDGTRLSIL.

The V call is TRBV30, the J call TRBJ1-2; a possible D gene is TRBD1 (6 bases). The CDR3 runs to 13 residues. Germline-derived CDR1 and CDR2 are GTSNPN and SVGIG (reference sequence). Trimming took 4 bases from V and 8 from J, leaving 17 bases between them. The CDR3 nucleotides are TGTGCCTGGACCCCCCACAGGGCACAGGGCTACACCTTC. It encodes CAWTPHRAQGYTF.

This clone has only one observation. The chain employs TRBV4-3 and TRBJ1-2, with D perhaps TRBD1 (5 bases). CDR1 is LGHNA, CDR2 YSLEER, per germline. V lost 1 base to trimming and J lost 4 bases, with 19 bases between them. CDR3 length: 17 residues. This chain's CDR3 is CASSQGVKDTSGYGYTF. The CDR3 region has the DNA TGCGCCAGCAGCCAAGGAGTAAAGGACACCTCAGGCTATGGCTACACCTTC.

The CDR3 loop reads CASSYQPGHRYYEQYF. The CDR3 bases are TGTGCCAGCAGTTACCAACCGGGACACCGATACTACGAGCAGTACTTC. The V and J genes are TRBV6-5 and TRBJ2-7, with D perhaps matching TRBD1 (6 bases). The CDR3 is 16 amino acids. V dropped 2 bases and J dropped 3 bases, with 17 bases sitting between them. Germline V gene lookup returns CDR1 MNHEY and CDR2 SVGAGI.

This chain joins TRBV15 and TRBJ1-1, with D tentatively TRBD1 (5 bases). This CDR3 is built from 15 residues. CDR1 is LNHNV, CDR2 YYDKDF, per germline (reference sequence). V was shortened by 1 base and J by 5 bases, with 14 bases between the two germline ends. For the CDR3, the DNA is TGTGCCACCAGCAGAGGGGAAGGGGCGGGAACTGAAGCTTTCTTT. Protein product: CATSRGEGAGTEAFF.

The gene calls are TRBV29-1 and TRBJ1-1, with D perhaps matching TRBD1 (6 bases). V lost 3 bases to trimming and J lost 2 bases, with 22 bases between them. The CDR3 runs to 17 residues. Germline lookup yields CDR1 SQVTM and CDR2 ANQGSEA. In nucleotides, the CDR3 is TGCAGCGTTGATAGAAGAGTTAGCCGACAGGTCAACACTGAAGCTTTCTTT. This sequence encodes CSVDRRVSRQVNTEAFF.

The rearrangement joins TRBV5-4 to TRBJ2-5; 7 bases align to TRBD1. The length of the CDR3 is 18 residues. The germline V gene encodes CDR1 SGHNT and CDR2 YYREEE (reference sequence). V lost 1 base and J lost 5; bases outside the gene matches: 17. The CDR3 DNA sequence: TGTGCCAGCAGCTTGAAACAAAGAGCCGGGACAGATTGCGAGACCCAGTACTTC. Its translation: CASSLKQRAGTDCETQYF. The full variable domain, with the rest looked up from reference TRBV5-4 and TRBJ2-5, is ETGVTQSPTHLIKTRGQQVTLRCSSQSGHNTVSWYQQALGQGPQFIFQYYREEENGRGNFPPRFSGLQFPNYSSELNVNALELDDSALYLCASSLKQRAGTDCETQYFGPGTRLLVL.

The CDR3 DNA sequence: TGCGCCAGCAGCGAAAAAAGGACAGGGATGGCAGATACGCAGTATTTT. The encoded protein is CASSEKRTGMADTQYF. The chain recombines TRBV5-1 with TRBJ2-3; 8 nucleotides agree with TRBD1. V trimming: 4 bases; J trimming: 4 bases; junction bases outside the gene matches: 11. The CDR3 loop spans 16 amino acids. CDR1 is SGHRS and CDR2 is YFSETQ in the germline V gene.

J is TRBJ2-5 and V is TRBV4-1; weak D call: TRBD2 (6 bases). The CDR3 contains 18 residues. Germline lookup yields CDR1 MGHRA and CDR2 YSYEKL. Between the trimmed V and J ends, which lost 4 bases and 2 bases, there was a span of 23 bases. CDR3: CASSPKSPPSASQETQYF. In nucleotides, the CDR3 is TGCGCCAGCAGCCCGAAGAGTCCCCCTAGCGCCAGTCAAGAGACCCAGTACTTC.

The chain is built from TRBV6-1 and TRBJ2-7, with a tentative D call TRBD2 (6 bases). This CDR3 has 14 residues. Trimming left V 5 bases short and J 5 bases short, with 16 bases between. Per the germline V gene, CDR1 is MNHNS and CDR2 is SASEGT. The CDR3 region has the DNA TGTGCCAGCAGTCCCTCGGGGACGGGGGACGAGCAGTACTTC. Translation gives CASSPSGTGDEQYF.

The V and J genes are TRBV7-2 and TRBJ1-2; D may be TRBD1 (6 bases). Germline V lookup: CDR1 SGHTA, CDR2 FQGNSA. V gave up 5 bases and J gave up 4 bases, with 17 bases separating them. The CDR3 consists of 15 residues. The CDR3 reads CASSPGRGSSYGYTF. The CDR3 DNA is TGTGCCAGCAGCCCCGGAAGGGGGTCGTCCTATGGCTACACCTTC.

The chain couples TRBV6-5 to TRBJ2-7, with TRBD1 matching 12 bases. The CDR3 consists of 15 residues. The ends lost 5 bases at V and 1 base at J; junction bases unmatched: 3. The germline gives CDR1 MNHEY, CDR2 SVGAGI. The DNA of the CDR3 is TGTGCCAGCAGTGGGGACAGGGGGCCGTCCTACGAGCAGTACTTC. Encoded protein: CASSGDRGPSYEQYF.

The rearrangement links TRBV6-1 to TRBJ1-5, with D possibly matching TRBD1 (6 bases). The V end lost 5 bases, the J end lost 5 bases, and 16 bases lay between the germline ends. CDR1 MNHNS and CDR2 SASEGT come from the germline V gene. This CDR3 is 15 amino acids long. CDR3 in amino acids: CASSSLRAGDQPQHF. The DNA for the CDR3 is TGTGCCAGCAGTTCCCTTAGGGCAGGGGATCAGCCCCAGCATTTT.

The chain recombines TRBV7-2 with TRBJ1-2, with 7 bases fitting TRBD1. The CDR3 length is 16 residues. The J segment lost 8 bases and the V segment lost 4 bases, leaving 16 bases of the junction unmatched. CDR1 and CDR2 from the germline V gene are SGHTA and FQGNSA. CDR3 residues: CASSSPPDREARGYTF. The CDR3 bases are TGTGCCAGCAGCTCACCCCCCGACAGGGAAGCTAGGGGCTACACCTTC.